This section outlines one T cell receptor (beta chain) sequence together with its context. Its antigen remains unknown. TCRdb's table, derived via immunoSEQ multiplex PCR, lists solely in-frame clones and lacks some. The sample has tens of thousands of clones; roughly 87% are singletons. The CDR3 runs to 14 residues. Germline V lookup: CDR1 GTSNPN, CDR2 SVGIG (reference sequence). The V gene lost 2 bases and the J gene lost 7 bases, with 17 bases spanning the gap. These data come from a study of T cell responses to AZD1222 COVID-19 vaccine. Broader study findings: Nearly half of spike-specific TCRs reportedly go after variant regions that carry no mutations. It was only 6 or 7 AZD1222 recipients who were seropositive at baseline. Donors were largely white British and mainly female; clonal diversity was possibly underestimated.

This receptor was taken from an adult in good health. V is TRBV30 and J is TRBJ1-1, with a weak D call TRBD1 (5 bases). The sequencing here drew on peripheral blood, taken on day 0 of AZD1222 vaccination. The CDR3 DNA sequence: TGTGCCTGGAGTAGGCACAGGAGGGGAGGTGAAGCTTTCTTT. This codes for CAWSRHRRGGEAFF.